Shown below are 5 T cell receptor beta chains from a single sample sequenced in a study of blood T cell repertoires in COVID-19. This table comes from immunoSEQ multiplex PCR, and its TCRdb copy is limited to in-frame clones, with some not included. The sample lists around 160,000 clones; 80% to 90% were seen once. The sequencing input was peripheral blood. The receptors stem from a man aged 60 to 75 with acute or convalescent COVID-19.

The chain links TRBV30 to TRBJ2-5; D is undetermined. CDR1 GTSNPN and CDR2 SVGIG come from the germline V gene (reference sequence). Trimming removed 0 bases from V and 5 bases from J, with 10 bases in between. The CDR3 totals 13 residues. The DNA of the CDR3 is TGTGCCTGGAGTGTCGATCCTCGGGAGACCCAGTACTTC. Translation: CAWSVDPRETQYF.

This clone was found once. The chain is built from TRBV5-4 and TRBJ1-3, with 7 bases lining up with TRBD1. Losses at the gene ends were 4 bases for V and 4 bases for J; bases not matched to a gene: 11. This CDR3 spans 16 amino acids. Per the germline V gene, CDR1 is SGHNT and CDR2 is YYREEE (reference sequence). CDR3 DNA: TGTGCCAGCAGCGCGCCGGGACAGACAAAAGGAAACACCATATATTTT. Amino acids: CASSAPGQTKGNTIYF.

The chain is built from TRBV5-1 and TRBJ2-3, with 7 bases fitting TRBD2. This CDR3 contains 18 residues. Germline loops: CDR1 SGHRS, CDR2 YFSETQ. With V trimmed by 4 bases and J by 1 base, 15 bases remained unmatched. The CDR3 here is CASSPGREGTTRTDTQYF. The CDR3, as DNA: TGCGCCAGCAGCCCGGGGAGGGAGGGGACTACCCGCACAGATACGCAGTATTTT.

This chain links TRBV28 with TRBJ2-7; TRBD2 might be the D (5 bases). This CDR3 comprises 13 residues. Looked up from germline, CDR1 is MDHEN and CDR2 is SYDVKM. Trimming removed 7 bases from V and 2 bases from J, with 12 bases in between. The CDR3 DNA follows: TGTGCCAGCACCCGGGATTCCACCTACGAGCAGTACTTC. Residues: CASTRDSTYEQYF.

The chain joins TRBV9 to TRBJ1-4; weak D call: TRBD1 (6 bases). V was trimmed by 8 bases and J by 0 bases, leaving 8 bases between them. Germline CDR1 reads SGDLS; CDR2 reads YYNGEE. The CDR3 has 13 residues. CDR3 protein: CASSGATNEKLFF. The CDR3 DNA sequence: TGTGCCAGTTCAGGGGCAACTAATGAAAAACTGTTTTTT.